This TCR beta chain originates from a study of T cell changes during pregnancy in multiple sclerosis. Clones were read by immunoSEQ multiplex PCR, and TCRdb kept only the in-frame ones, dropping some. The table includes about 50,000 clones, 75% to 95% detected once. Germline assignment: CDR1 GTSNPN and CDR2 SVGIG (reference sequence). V lost 3 bases, J lost 7 bases, and 9 bases lay in between. The CDR3 runs to 11 residues. This sample comprised CD8+ T cells from peripheral blood mononuclear cells, obtained after pregnancy. The chain uses TRBV30 and TRBJ1-1; D is ambiguous. The receptor was derived from a female donor with multiple sclerosis, enrolled in a pregnancy study. The DNA of the CDR3 is TGTGCCTGGAGCCTCGAGAATGAAGCTTTCTTT. Its protein product is CAWSLENEAFF. The full variable domain, its missing parts supplied by reference TRBV30 and TRBJ1-1, is SQTIHQWPATLVQPVGSPLSLECTVEGTSNPNLYWYRQAAGRGLQLLFYSVGIGQISSEVPQNLSASRPQDRQFILSSKKLLLSDSGFYLCAWSLENEAFFGQGTRLTVV.